This T cell receptor (beta chain) was captured in a study of PD-1 blockade in classical Hodgkin lymphoma. Note on this clone: Antigen: not known.

The study's findings and limits: At C4D1, TCR diversity had climbed significantly for CD4+ cells, though not for CD8+ cells. Lower baseline TCR diversity marked trial partial responders and progressors. Lower baseline TCR diversity was reported for newly diagnosed patients than for healthy donors.

Exposure to brentuximab vedotin varied, and each patient had relapsed following autologous stem cell transplantation. PBMCs, once thawed, yielded CD8+ T cells isolated by magnetic negative selection. Profiling relied on immunoSEQ multiplex PCR, and the TCRdb table lists in-frame clones only, not all of them. Of around 12,000 clones in the sample, roughly 80% are singletons; the top ten hold around 24%. Sequenced here: CD8+ T cells from blood, sampled at baseline. The origin of this receptor is a human donor with classical Hodgkin lymphoma.

The CDR3 sequence is CASKGGDRGTEAFF. The CDR3 nucleotides read TGTGCCAGCAAAGGCGGGGACCGTGGCACTGAAGCTTTCTTT. The chain carries TRBV25-1 and TRBJ1-1; TRBD1 is a possible D gene (5 bases). Germline CDR1 and CDR2: MGHDK and SYGVNS. Trimming took off 7 bases at V and 4 bases at J, with 16 bases between the two ends. This CDR3 contains 14 residues.